Reported below is one T cell receptor beta chain. These data originate in a study of cytomegalovirus exposure and HLA in healthy donors. TCRdb keeps only in-frame clones here, not all; method: immunoSEQ multiplex PCR. The sample yields 250,000 to 300,000 clones, 86% seen once. Per the germline V gene, CDR1 is SGHDT and CDR2 is YYEEEE. The V gene end was trimmed by 2 bases and the J gene end by 3 bases; junction bases not matched to a gene: 5. CDR3 length equals 15 residues. Input material: PBMCs. V is TRBV5-6 and J is TRBJ2-1; 7 bases map to TRBD1. This receptor was taken from a young woman in good health and CMV-seronegative. CDR3 nucleotide sequence: TGTGCCAGCAGCTTCCAGGGGACAGTCTACAATGAGCAGTTCTTC. This codes for CASSFQGTVYNEQFF.